These T cell receptor beta chains were read from a single sample in a study of cytomegalovirus exposure and HLA in healthy donors. Clones were read by immunoSEQ multiplex PCR, and TCRdb kept only the in-frame ones, dropping some. The table includes about 130,000 clones, around 94% detected once. The sample comprised PBMCs. These receptors originate from a woman between 18 and 29 years old in good health and CMV-seronegative. CDR3s include the opening cysteine and the closing phenylalanine or tryptophan. The order of the fields is J gene, clone size, V gene, D gene, CDR3 DNA, CDR3 protein. D genes are given only for firm matches. Size values are once, few and many counts, or a class for expanded clones, and some rows have none.

TRBJ2-5,once,TRBV25-1,.,TGTGCCAGCAGTGAATTGTACAGTCAAGAGACCCAGTACTTC,CASSELYSQETQYF
TRBJ2-2,.,TRBV10-3,.,TGTGCCACCGAGGGGGGGGAACAGAACACCGGGGAGCTGTTTTTT,CATEGGEQNTGELFF
TRBJ1-2,.,TRBV7-9,TRBD1,TGTGCCAGCAGCACCCGGGACAGGGCTGGCTACACCTTC,CASSTRDRAGYTF
TRBJ2-1,.,TRBV9,.,TGTGCCAGCAGCAAACAGGGAACTCTCTCTGGGCATGAGCAGTTCTTC,CASSKQGTLSGHEQFF
TRBJ2-3,.,TRBV28,TRBD2,TGTGCCAGCAGTCTATCAGGACTAGCGGGAGGGCCAACAGATACGCAGTATTTT,CASSLSGLAGGPTDTQYF
TRBJ1-5,.,TRBV6-6,.,TGTGCCAGCAGTTACGGTCGACAGCCCCCAGATGAACCCCAGCATTTT,CASSYGRQPPDEPQHF
TRBJ2-3,.,TRBV5-1,TRBD1,TGCGCCAGCAGCTTTAGGGACAGAGTCACAGATACGCAGTATTTT,CASSFRDRVTDTQYF
TRBJ1-1,.,TRBV2,.,TGTGCCAGCAGTGGTCCAGGGAACACTGAAGCTTTCTTT,CASSGPGNTEAFF
TRBJ1-2,once,TRBV5-1,.,TGCGCCAGCGCCGAGGAGGGATACGGCTACACCTTC,CASAEEGYGYTF
TRBJ2-7,.,TRBV29-1,TRBD2,TGCAGCGTTGGTCGGCGGGAGTCTCCCTACGAGCAGTACTTC,CSVGRRESPYEQYF
TRBJ2-7,.,TRBV6-1,.,TGTGCCAGCAGTTGGGCCCGCGACGGAACCTACGAGCAGTACTTC,CASSWARDGTYEQYF
TRBJ2-2,.,TRBV28,TRBD1,TGTGCCAGCAGTTTACTTCCGGGACAGGGGAGCACCGGGGAGCTGTTTTTT,CASSLLPGQGSTGELFF
TRBJ2-3,.,TRBV7-2,.,TGTGCCAGCAGGTCGGACTACCCAGATACGCAGTATTTT,CASRSDYPDTQYF
TRBJ1-1,.,TRBV29-1,.,TGCAGCGGCTTGACAGCACCTCCTGAAGCTTTCTTT,CSGLTAPPEAFF